These T cell receptor beta chains were read from a single sample in a study of PD-1 blockade in classical Hodgkin lymphoma. Libraries were prepared by immunoSEQ multiplex PCR; TCRdb keeps only in-frame clonotypes and omits some of them. The profile shows under 65,000 clones, 85% to 90% of them singletons. This specimen consisted of peripheral blood mononuclear cells (PBMCs), obtained at baseline. The receptors were gathered from a human donor with classical Hodgkin lymphoma. Both conserved end residues are part of each CDR3. The order of the fields is J gene, clone size, D gene, V gene, CDR3 protein, CDR3 DNA. A D gene is named only where the DNA matches it firmly. Size tells how often a clone was seen (once, few, many) or the class of an expanded clone, and some rows leave it out.

j_gene: TRBJ1-5
abundance: -
d_gene: TRBD1
v_gene: TRBV7-8
CDR3aa: CASSLGQGVFSQPQHF
CDR3nt: TGTGCCAGCAGCTTAGGACAGGGAGTGTTTAGTCAGCCCCAGCATTTT

j_gene: TRBJ2-2
abundance: -
d_gene: -
v_gene: TRBV18
CDR3aa: CASSPLIGLTGELFF
CDR3nt: TGTGCCAGCTCACCACTTATCGGGTTAACCGGGGAGCTGTTTTTT

j_gene: TRBJ2-2
abundance: -
d_gene: TRBD2
v_gene: TRBV19
CDR3aa: CASSALAGATGELFF
CDR3nt: TGTGCCAGTAGTGCGCTAGCGGGGGCCACCGGGGAGCTGTTTTTT

j_gene: TRBJ2-7
abundance: -
d_gene: TRBD2
v_gene: TRBV6-5
CDR3aa: CASRAGTSYEQYF
CDR3nt: TGTGCCAGCAGAGCCGGGACTAGCTACGAGCAGTACTTC

j_gene: TRBJ1-2
abundance: few
d_gene: -
v_gene: TRBV10-2
CDR3aa: CASSESNGVYGYTF
CDR3nt: TGCGCCAGCAGTGAGTCGAATGGGGTTTATGGCTACACCTTC

j_gene: TRBJ2-7
abundance: -
d_gene: -
v_gene: TRBV6-6
CDR3aa: CASSARERSSYEQYF
CDR3nt: TGTGCCAGCAGTGCCCGGGAGAGGAGCTCCTACGAGCAGTACTTC

j_gene: TRBJ1-1
abundance: -
d_gene: -
v_gene: TRBV9
CDR3aa: CASSVDGGGTEAFF
CDR3nt: TGTGCCAGCAGCGTAGATGGGGGAGGAACTGAAGCTTTCTTT

j_gene: TRBJ1-2
abundance: -
d_gene: -
v_gene: TRBV5-5
CDR3aa: CASSLRGTNYGYTF
CDR3nt: TGTGCCAGCAGCTTGCGGGGCACTAACTATGGCTACACCTTC

j_gene: TRBJ1-2
abundance: -
d_gene: -
v_gene: TRBV6-1
CDR3aa: CASSDGGTGYTF
CDR3nt: TGTGCCAGCAGTGACGGTGGGACTGGCTACACCTTC

j_gene: TRBJ2-3
abundance: -
d_gene: TRBD2
v_gene: TRBV7-2
CDR3aa: CASSFGLAGGDTQYF
CDR3nt: TGTGCCAGCAGCTTCGGACTAGCGGGGGGAGATACGCAGTATTTT

j_gene: TRBJ2-3
abundance: -
d_gene: -
v_gene: TRBV9
CDR3aa: CASSSHLDFTSETQYF
CDR3nt: TGTGCCAGCAGCTCCCACTTGGATTTTACTTCCGAGACGCAGTATTTT

j_gene: TRBJ1-5
abundance: -
d_gene: -
v_gene: TRBV4-1
CDR3aa: CASSQVVGNNQPQHF
CDR3nt: TGCGCCAGCAGCCAAGTTGTAGGAAACAATCAGCCCCAGCATTTT

j_gene: TRBJ1-5
abundance: -
d_gene: -
v_gene: TRBV23-1
CDR3aa: CASSPPSGWRTQHF
CDR3nt: TGCGCCAGCAGTCCCCCTAGTGGGTGGCGGACCCAGCATTTT

j_gene: TRBJ2-7
abundance: -
d_gene: TRBD2
v_gene: TRBV6-5
CDR3aa: CASSYSVGLPYEQYF
CDR3nt: TGTGCCAGCAGTTACTCGGTGGGACTACCCTACGAGCAGTACTTC

j_gene: TRBJ1-2
abundance: -
d_gene: -
v_gene: TRBV5-6
CDR3aa: CASSLIQRRRANYGYTF
CDR3nt: TGTGCCAGCAGCTTGATCCAGCGACGGAGAGCTAACTATGGCTACACCTTC

j_gene: TRBJ1-2
abundance: -
d_gene: -
v_gene: TRBV5-5
CDR3aa: CASSPRGQGYTF
CDR3nt: TGTGCCAGCAGCCCGAGGGGACAAGGCTACACCTTC

j_gene: TRBJ1-1
abundance: -
d_gene: -
v_gene: TRBV19
CDR3aa: CASSNSMNTEAFF
CDR3nt: TGTGCCAGTAGTAATTCGATGAACACTGAAGCTTTCTTT

j_gene: TRBJ2-5
abundance: -
d_gene: -
v_gene: TRBV7-7
CDR3aa: CASSLFGEQETQYF
CDR3nt: TGTGCTAGCAGCTTATTCGGGGAACAAGAGACCCAGTACTTC

j_gene: TRBJ1-6
abundance: many
d_gene: -
v_gene: TRBV7-9
CDR3aa: CASSSHDSTGSASPLHF
CDR3nt: TGTGCCAGCAGTTCCCATGACTCGACAGGCTCCGCTTCACCCCTCCACTTT

j_gene: TRBJ2-2
abundance: once
d_gene: TRBD2
v_gene: TRBV2
CDR3aa: CASSKGEGLGELFF
CDR3nt: TGTGCCAGCAGCAAAGGGGAGGGGCTCGGGGAGCTGTTTTTT

j_gene: TRBJ2-7
abundance: -
d_gene: TRBD1
v_gene: TRBV6-5
CDR3aa: CASSSGTGGSHEQYF
CDR3nt: TGTGCCAGCAGCTCCGGGACAGGGGGCTCCCACGAGCAGTACTTC

j_gene: TRBJ1-2
abundance: few
d_gene: -
v_gene: TRBV10-1
CDR3aa: CASSDRNYGYTF
CDR3nt: TGCGCCAGCAGTGACAGGAACTATGGCTACACCTTC

j_gene: TRBJ1-1
abundance: -
d_gene: -
v_gene: TRBV6-1
CDR3aa: CASSGRFLPGIDTEAFF
CDR3nt: TGTGCCAGCAGTGGGAGATTCCTCCCAGGGATTGACACTGAAGCTTTCTTT

j_gene: TRBJ1-2
abundance: -
d_gene: -
v_gene: TRBV29-1
CDR3aa: CSAGGLYGYTF
CDR3nt: TGCAGCGCCGGGGGACTCTATGGCTACACCTTC

j_gene: TRBJ1-2
abundance: -
d_gene: TRBD1
v_gene: TRBV9
CDR3aa: CASTSGTDRGDGYTF
CDR3nt: TGTGCCAGCACCTCCGGGACCGACAGGGGAGATGGCTACACCTTC

j_gene: TRBJ1-2
abundance: -
d_gene: -
v_gene: TRBV6-1
CDR3aa: CASRDIGSRYTF
CDR3nt: TGTGCCAGCAGGGACATTGGGTCCCGCTACACCTTC

j_gene: TRBJ1-2
abundance: once
d_gene: -
v_gene: TRBV29-1
CDR3aa: CSVPASGFYGYTF
CDR3nt: TGCAGCGTTCCCGCTTCAGGGTTCTATGGCTACACCTTC

j_gene: TRBJ1-4
abundance: -
d_gene: -
v_gene: TRBV5-6
CDR3aa: CASSLARSRGLFF
CDR3nt: TGTGCCAGCAGCTTGGCCAGGTCTAGGGGACTGTTTTTT

j_gene: TRBJ2-1
abundance: -
d_gene: TRBD2
v_gene: TRBV14
CDR3aa: CASSVRGVGHNEQFF
CDR3nt: TGTGCCAGCAGCGTTCGGGGGGTAGGGCACAATGAGCAGTTCTTC

j_gene: TRBJ2-7
abundance: -
d_gene: TRBD2
v_gene: TRBV5-6
CDR3aa: CASSVAGPYEQYF
CDR3nt: TGTGCCAGCAGTGTAGCGGGACCTTACGAGCAGTACTTC

j_gene: TRBJ2-7
abundance: -
d_gene: -
v_gene: TRBV6-1
CDR3aa: CASSEAGYEQYF
CDR3nt: TGTGCCAGCAGTGAAGCCGGCTACGAGCAGTACTTC

j_gene: TRBJ2-5
abundance: once
d_gene: -
v_gene: TRBV9
CDR3aa: CASSVGGVYQETQYF
CDR3nt: TGTGCCAGCAGCGTAGGGGGGGTGTACCAAGAGACCCAGTACTTC

j_gene: TRBJ1-3
abundance: once
d_gene: -
v_gene: TRBV4-1
CDR3aa: CASSGLEGNTIYF
CDR3nt: TGCGCCAGCAGCGGCCTAGAAGGAAACACCATATATTTT

j_gene: TRBJ1-1
abundance: -
d_gene: -
v_gene: TRBV15
CDR3aa: CATSTSTDRRKAFF
CDR3nt: TGTGCCACCAGCACCTCAACTGACAGGCGGAAAGCTTTCTTT

j_gene: TRBJ1-5
abundance: -
d_gene: -
v_gene: TRBV14
CDR3aa: CASSQAAGNQPQHF
CDR3nt: TGTGCCAGCAGCCAAGCAGCAGGCAATCAGCCCCAGCATTTT

j_gene: TRBJ1-1
abundance: once
d_gene: -
v_gene: TRBV5-4
CDR3aa: CASSLNRDRYTEAFF
CDR3nt: TGTGCCAGCAGCTTGAATCGGGATAGATACACTGAAGCTTTCTTT

j_gene: TRBJ2-2
abundance: -
d_gene: TRBD2
v_gene: TRBV5-4
CDR3aa: CASSPSGGNTGELFF
CDR3nt: TGTGCCAGCAGCCCCTCGGGAGGGAACACCGGGGAGCTGTTTTTT

j_gene: TRBJ1-5
abundance: -
d_gene: -
v_gene: TRBV27
CDR3aa: CASSLGGPGQPQHF
CDR3nt: TGTGCCAGCAGTTTAGGCGGGCCGGGTCAGCCCCAGCATTTT

j_gene: TRBJ1-6
abundance: -
d_gene: -
v_gene: TRBV7-6
CDR3aa: CASRTGSGNSPLHF
CDR3nt: TGTGCCAGCAGGACAGGATCGGGCAATTCACCCCTCCACTTT

j_gene: TRBJ1-2
abundance: few
d_gene: -
v_gene: TRBV7-2
CDR3aa: CASSPTQGSSYGYTF
CDR3nt: TGTGCCAGCAGCCCCACCCAGGGTAGCTCCTATGGCTACACCTTC

j_gene: TRBJ1-1
abundance: -
d_gene: TRBD1
v_gene: TRBV30
CDR3aa: CAYDRGGTEAFF
CDR3nt: TGTGCCTACGACAGGGGAGGTACTGAAGCTTTCTTT

j_gene: TRBJ1-2
abundance: -
d_gene: -
v_gene: TRBV25-1
CDR3aa: CASAQGQVYGYTF
CDR3nt: TGTGCCAGCGCCCAAGGACAAGTCTATGGCTACACCTTC

j_gene: TRBJ1-3
abundance: -
d_gene: -
v_gene: TRBV6-6
CDR3aa: CASTKGGRGNTIYF
CDR3nt: TGTGCCAGCACAAAAGGGGGGCGAGGAAACACCATATATTTT

j_gene: TRBJ1-1
abundance: -
d_gene: -
v_gene: TRBV7-6
CDR3aa: CAIAPGGESDTEAFF
CDR3nt: TGTGCCATCGCCCCTGGCGGGGAATCAGACACTGAAGCTTTCTTT

j_gene: TRBJ1-1
abundance: -
d_gene: -
v_gene: TRBV14
CDR3aa: CASSHERGRRGRLKAFF
CDR3nt: TGTGCCAGCAGCCACGAGCGGGGGCGGAGGGGGAGATTGAAAGCTTTCTTT

j_gene: TRBJ2-1
abundance: -
d_gene: -
v_gene: TRBV7-2
CDR3aa: CASSSLYNEQFF
CDR3nt: TGTGCCAGCAGCTCACTATACAATGAGCAGTTCTTC

j_gene: TRBJ1-2
abundance: -
d_gene: TRBD1
v_gene: TRBV20-1
CDR3aa: CSAVGQYGYTF
CDR3nt: TGCAGTGCGGTGGGACAGTATGGCTACACCTTC

j_gene: TRBJ1-1
abundance: -
d_gene: -
v_gene: TRBV18
CDR3aa: CASSPRQQPNTEAFF
CDR3nt: TGTGCCAGCTCACCACGGCAACAGCCGAACACTGAAGCTTTCTTT

j_gene: TRBJ1-2
abundance: -
d_gene: -
v_gene: TRBV18
CDR3aa: CASSPERDGRPYGYTF
CDR3nt: TGTGCCAGCTCACCAGAGCGGGACGGCCGTCCCTATGGCTACACCTTC

j_gene: TRBJ1-2
abundance: -
d_gene: TRBD1
v_gene: TRBV27
CDR3aa: CASKKQGNYGYTF
CDR3nt: TGTGCCAGCAAAAAACAGGGGAACTATGGCTACACCTTC

j_gene: TRBJ2-3
abundance: -
d_gene: -
v_gene: TRBV4-2
CDR3aa: CASSQLLEADTQYF
CDR3nt: TGTGCCAGCAGCCAACTGCTCGAAGCAGATACGCAGTATTTT

j_gene: TRBJ2-3
abundance: -
d_gene: TRBD2
v_gene: TRBV4-2
CDR3aa: CASSALTSGVTDTQYF
CDR3nt: TGTGCCAGCAGCGCTCTTACTAGCGGGGTCACAGATACGCAGTATTTT

j_gene: TRBJ1-2
abundance: -
d_gene: TRBD1
v_gene: TRBV19
CDR3aa: CASVSLGTAYGYTF
CDR3nt: TGTGCCAGTGTCTCCTTAGGGACAGCCTATGGCTACACCTTC

j_gene: TRBJ2-7
abundance: -
d_gene: -
v_gene: TRBV9
CDR3aa: CASSVDIYSYEQYF
CDR3nt: TGTGCCAGCAGCGTAGATATCTATTCCTACGAGCAGTACTTC

j_gene: TRBJ2-7
abundance: -
d_gene: -
v_gene: TRBV29-1
CDR3aa: CSVEAGGRSYEQYF
CDR3nt: TGCAGCGTTGAAGCGGGGGGCAGATCCTACGAGCAGTACTTC

j_gene: TRBJ2-1
abundance: -
d_gene: TRBD2
v_gene: TRBV7-2
CDR3aa: CASSFVLGIAGVHNEQFF
CDR3nt: TGTGCCAGCAGCTTCGTGTTAGGAATAGCGGGGGTTCACAATGAGCAGTTCTTC

j_gene: TRBJ2-5
abundance: -
d_gene: -
v_gene: TRBV18
CDR3aa: CASSPAPLETQYF
CDR3nt: TGTGCCAGCTCACCAGCGCCTTTAGAGACCCAGTACTTC

j_gene: TRBJ1-3
abundance: -
d_gene: -
v_gene: TRBV18
CDR3aa: CASSPGWTSRRNTIYF
CDR3nt: TGTGCCAGCTCACCGGGATGGACAAGTAGGAGAAACACCATATATTTT

j_gene: TRBJ1-2
abundance: once
d_gene: TRBD1
v_gene: TRBV4-2
CDR3aa: CASSQEKRQGHGYTF
CDR3nt: TGTGCCAGCAGCCAAGAAAAAAGACAGGGTCATGGCTACACCTTC